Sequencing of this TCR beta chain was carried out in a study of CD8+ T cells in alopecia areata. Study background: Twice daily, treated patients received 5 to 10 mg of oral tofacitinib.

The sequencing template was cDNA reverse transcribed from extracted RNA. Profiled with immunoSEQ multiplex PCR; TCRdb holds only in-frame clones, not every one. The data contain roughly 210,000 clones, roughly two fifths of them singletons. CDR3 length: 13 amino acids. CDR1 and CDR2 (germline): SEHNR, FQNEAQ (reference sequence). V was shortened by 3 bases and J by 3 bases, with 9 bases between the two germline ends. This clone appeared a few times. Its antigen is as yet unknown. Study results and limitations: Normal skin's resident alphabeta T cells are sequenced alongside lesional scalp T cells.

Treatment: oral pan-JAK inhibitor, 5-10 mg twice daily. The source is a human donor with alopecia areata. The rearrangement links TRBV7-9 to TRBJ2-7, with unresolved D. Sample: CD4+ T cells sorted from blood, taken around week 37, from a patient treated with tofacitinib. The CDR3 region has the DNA TGTGCCAGCAGCTTCACTTTCCTCTACGAGCAGTACTTC. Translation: CASSFTFLYEQYF.